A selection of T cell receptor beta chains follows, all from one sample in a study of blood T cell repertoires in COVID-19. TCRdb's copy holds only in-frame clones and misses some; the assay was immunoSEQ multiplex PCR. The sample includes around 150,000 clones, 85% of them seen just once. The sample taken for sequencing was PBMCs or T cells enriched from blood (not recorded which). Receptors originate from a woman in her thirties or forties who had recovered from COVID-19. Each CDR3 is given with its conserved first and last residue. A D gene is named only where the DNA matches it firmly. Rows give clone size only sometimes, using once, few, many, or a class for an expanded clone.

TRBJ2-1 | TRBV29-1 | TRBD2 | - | TGCAGCGTTATACCCATTAGGACTAGCGGGAGACTCAATGAGCAGTTCTTC | CSVIPIRTSGRLNEQFF
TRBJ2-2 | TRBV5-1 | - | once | TGCGCCAGCAGCTTGGCCCAGGACACCGGGGAGCTGTTTTTT | CASSLAQDTGELFF
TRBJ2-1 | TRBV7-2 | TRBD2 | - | TGTGCCAGCAGCTTAAGTGGGACTAGCGACGATGAGCAGTTCTTC | CASSLSGTSDDEQFF
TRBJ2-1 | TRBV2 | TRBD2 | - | TGTGCCAGCAGTGTCTTGCGGGGGGGGAACAATGAGCAGTTCTTC | CASSVLRGGNNEQFF
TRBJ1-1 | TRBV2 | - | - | TGTGCCAGCAGTGTTGTTCCGGACACTGAAGCTTTCTTT | CASSVVPDTEAFF
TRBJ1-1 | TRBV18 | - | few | TGTGCCAGCTCACAGGGGGTCGACACTGAAGCTTTCTTT | CASSQGVDTEAFF
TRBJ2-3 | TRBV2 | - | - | TGTGCCAGCAGTATTGACTCCCCCGATACGCAGTATTTT | CASSIDSPDTQYF
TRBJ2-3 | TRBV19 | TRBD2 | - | TGTGCCAGTAGTAGTGGCGGGAGGGCCTATGCAGATACGCAGTATTTT | CASSSGGRAYADTQYF
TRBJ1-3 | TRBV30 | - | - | TGTGCCTGGAGTGTACTAGGGAACACCATATATTTT | CAWSVLGNTIYF
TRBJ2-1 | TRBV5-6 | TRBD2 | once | TGTGCCAGCAGGCATAGCGGGGGCTCCTACAATGAGCAGTTCTTC | CASRHSGGSYNEQFF
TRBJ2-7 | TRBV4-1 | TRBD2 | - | TGCGCCAGCAGCCAACGACTAGCGGGAACAGGCGAGCAGTACTTC | CASSQRLAGTGEQYF
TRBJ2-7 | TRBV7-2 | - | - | TGTGCCAGCAGCTTAGAGGGGCAGTACGAGCAGTACTTC | CASSLEGQYEQYF
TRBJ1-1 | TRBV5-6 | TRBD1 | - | TGTGCCAGCAGCTTGGCCGCGACAGGGCGGAACACTGAAGCTTTCTTT | CASSLAATGRNTEAFF
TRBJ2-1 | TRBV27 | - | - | TGTGCCAGCAGTTCACAGTACTCCTACAATGAGCAGTTCTTC | CASSSQYSYNEQFF
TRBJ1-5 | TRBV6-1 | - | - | TGTGCCAGCAGTGAAGCCTCGGGGATCAATCAGCCCCAGCATTTT | CASSEASGINQPQHF
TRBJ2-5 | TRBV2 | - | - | TGTGCCAGGAGGGCCCCTGGGGAGACCCAGTACTTC | CARRAPGETQYF
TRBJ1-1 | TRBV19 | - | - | TGTGCCACCGAAGGAGGCCAGGGAGGCACTGAAGCTTTCTTT | CATEGGQGGTEAFF
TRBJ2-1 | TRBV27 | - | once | TGTGCCAGCAGTTTCGTAGGGGCCTACAATGAGCAGTTCTTC | CASSFVGAYNEQFF
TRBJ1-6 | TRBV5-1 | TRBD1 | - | TGCGCCAGCAGCTTGGTCGGGACAGATGATGATAATTCACCCCTCCACTTT | CASSLVGTDDDNSPLHF
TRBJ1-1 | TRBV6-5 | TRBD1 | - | TGTGCCAGCAGAACAGGGGAAACTGAAGCTTTCTTT | CASRTGETEAFF
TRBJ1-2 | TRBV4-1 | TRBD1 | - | TGCGCCAGCAGCCAAGGGACAGGGAATTCCTATGGCTACACCTTC | CASSQGTGNSYGYTF
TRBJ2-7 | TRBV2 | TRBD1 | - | TGTGCCAGCAGTGGGGGACAGGGAAATAGCGTGCAGTACTTC | CASSGGQGNSVQYF
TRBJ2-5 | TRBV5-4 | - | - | TGTGCCAGCAGCTGGCCCTCGGCGGGAGACAGGGGCCAAGAGACCCAGTACTTC | CASSWPSAGDRGQETQYF
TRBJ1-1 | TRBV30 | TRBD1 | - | TGTGCCTCCAAGAGGAGAGGGCGACAGGGCCAGTATGAAGCTTTCTTT | CASKRRGRQGQYEAFF
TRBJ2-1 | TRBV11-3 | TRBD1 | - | TGTGCCAGCAGCCGCACAGGGGGCAATGAGCAGTTCTTC | CASSRTGGNEQFF
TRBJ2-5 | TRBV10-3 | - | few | TGTGCCATCAGTGAGTCGGGCGGGGGCGTCAAAGAGACCCAGTACTTC | CAISESGGGVKETQYF
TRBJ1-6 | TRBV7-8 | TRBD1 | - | TGTGCCAGCAGCGTTCGGACAGGGACGTCGAGTTCACCCCTCCACTTT | CASSVRTGTSSSPLHF
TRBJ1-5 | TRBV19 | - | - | TGTGCCAGTACCGACATTGTCGGGGATCAGCCCCAGCATTTT | CASTDIVGDQPQHF
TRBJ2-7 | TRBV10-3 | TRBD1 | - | TGTGCCATCGGCGGGACAGGGGCGGATGGCGAGCAGTACTTC | CAIGGTGADGEQYF
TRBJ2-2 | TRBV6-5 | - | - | TGTGCCAGCCGCGGGCCAAACACCGGGGAGCTGTTTTTT | CASRGPNTGELFF
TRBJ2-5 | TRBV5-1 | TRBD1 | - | TGCGCCAGCACTCTCTCGGACAGGGGTTGGGAGACCCAGTACTTC | CASTLSDRGWETQYF
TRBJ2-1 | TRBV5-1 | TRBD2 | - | TGCGCCAGCAGCCCGGGTAAGGGGAGGGAGTTCTTC | CASSPGKGREFF
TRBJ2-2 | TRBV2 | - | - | TGTGCCAGCAGTGAGCCAGGGGACACCGGGGAGCTGTTTTTT | CASSEPGDTGELFF
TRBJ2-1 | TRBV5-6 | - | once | TGTGCCAGCAGCTTGGCTCTAGAAGCCTATGAGCAGTTCTTC | CASSLALEAYEQFF
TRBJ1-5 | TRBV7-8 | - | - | TGTGCCAGCAGCTTAACAGGTGAGCGCGGTTTGGCCCAGCATTTT | CASSLTGERGLAQHF
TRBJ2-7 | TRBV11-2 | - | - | TGTGCCAGCAGCTTAGGAAGGGACACCGCCTACGAGCAGTACTTC | CASSLGRDTAYEQYF
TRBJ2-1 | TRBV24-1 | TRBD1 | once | TGTGCCACCAGTGATAGACAGGGGGGCAAATACAATGAGCAGTTCTTC | CATSDRQGGKYNEQFF
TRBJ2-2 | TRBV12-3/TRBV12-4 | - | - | TGTGCCAGCAGCTACACCGGGGAGCTGTTTTTT | CASSYTGELFF
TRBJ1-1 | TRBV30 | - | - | TGTGCCTGGAGTCCGGGGGTAGGCACTGAAGCTTTCTTT | CAWSPGVGTEAFF
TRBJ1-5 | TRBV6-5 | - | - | TGTGCCAGCCGGAAGGTTGGGGGGAGCAATCAGCCCCAGCATTTT | CASRKVGGSNQPQHF